These T cell receptor beta chains were read from a single sample in a study of blood T cell repertoires in COVID-19. TCRdb keeps only in-frame clones here, not all; method: immunoSEQ multiplex PCR. The sample yields 250,000 to 300,000 clones, about 90% seen once. The sequenced material came from peripheral blood. These receptors came from a woman aged 70 to 79 with COVID-19, enrolled during active disease. Each CDR3 is given with its conserved first and last residue. The D gene is left open where the match is weak. Clone size is shown for a subset of rows, as once, few, many or a class of expanded clone.

J gene: TRBJ1-2; D gene: .; clone size: .; V gene: TRBV5-4; CDR3 DNA: TGTGCCAGCAGCTGGGGCACAGCCGATTTCGGCTACACCTTC; CDR3 protein: CASSWGTADFGYTF
J gene: TRBJ2-1; D gene: .; clone size: .; V gene: TRBV6-6; CDR3 DNA: TGTGCCAGCAGCCGTGGGACTCCTGGGTGGGAGCAGTTCTTC; CDR3 protein: CASSRGTPGWEQFF
J gene: TRBJ1-2; D gene: TRBD1; clone size: few; V gene: TRBV29-1; CDR3 DNA: TGCAGCGTTGTCAGGGGGGATGGCTACACCTTC; CDR3 protein: CSVVRGDGYTF
J gene: TRBJ2-1; D gene: .; clone size: .; V gene: TRBV11-2; CDR3 DNA: TGTGCCAGCAGCTTGGGAGTGCCCTCAGGCAATGAGCAGTTCTTC; CDR3 protein: CASSLGVPSGNEQFF
J gene: TRBJ1-5; D gene: .; clone size: .; V gene: TRBV6-2/TRBV6-3; CDR3 DNA: TGTGCCAGCAGTCTACAGTTTCAGCCCCAGCATTTT; CDR3 protein: CASSLQFQPQHF
J gene: TRBJ1-4; D gene: .; clone size: .; V gene: TRBV6-5; CDR3 DNA: TGTGCCAGCGGCACCCGACGGACAGAAAATGAAAAACTGTTTTTT; CDR3 protein: CASGTRRTENEKLFF
J gene: TRBJ2-2; D gene: TRBD1; clone size: .; V gene: TRBV27; CDR3 DNA: TGTGCCAGCAGTTTCGACAGGGGGCCTATCACCGGGGAGCTGTTTTTT; CDR3 protein: CASSFDRGPITGELFF
J gene: TRBJ2-5; D gene: .; clone size: .; V gene: TRBV7-7; CDR3 DNA: TGTGCTAGCAGCTTAACGGGGGGCCCCCAAGAGACCCAGTACTTC; CDR3 protein: CASSLTGGPQETQYF
J gene: TRBJ1-4; D gene: .; clone size: .; V gene: TRBV18; CDR3 DNA: TGTGCCAGCTCACGAGGAGGGGCGGATGAAAAACTGTTTTTT; CDR3 protein: CASSRGGADEKLFF
J gene: TRBJ1-5; D gene: .; clone size: .; V gene: TRBV27; CDR3 DNA: TGTGCCAGCAGTACCGGTGTTTATAGCAATCAGCCCCAGCATTTT; CDR3 protein: CASSTGVYSNQPQHF
J gene: TRBJ1-6; D gene: TRBD1; clone size: once; V gene: TRBV7-8; CDR3 DNA: TGTGCCAGCAGCGCACAGGGTAGGGGGCTTAATTCACCCCTCCACTTT; CDR3 protein: CASSAQGRGLNSPLHF
J gene: TRBJ2-1; D gene: TRBD2; clone size: .; V gene: TRBV29-1; CDR3 DNA: TGCAGCGTTTTCGGGACTAGCGGGACTAATGAGCAGTTCTTC; CDR3 protein: CSVFGTSGTNEQFF
J gene: TRBJ2-5; D gene: TRBD1; clone size: .; V gene: TRBV11-3; CDR3 DNA: TGTGCCAGCAGCCCCCGGACAGGGGCCCAAGAGACCCAGTACTTC; CDR3 protein: CASSPRTGAQETQYF
J gene: TRBJ2-7; D gene: .; clone size: few; V gene: TRBV11-2; CDR3 DNA: TGTGCCAGCAGCTTAGCGGGGGAGTTTCATGGGCAGTACTTC; CDR3 protein: CASSLAGEFHGQYF
J gene: TRBJ1-1; D gene: TRBD1; clone size: .; V gene: TRBV4-1; CDR3 DNA: TGCGCCAGCAGCCATCCGGACAGGGTAAGGGCTGAAGCTTTCTTT; CDR3 protein: CASSHPDRVRAEAFF
J gene: TRBJ1-5; D gene: TRBD1; clone size: .; V gene: TRBV6-2/TRBV6-3; CDR3 DNA: TGTGCCAGCAGTCACTTAGGGAGTGGACAGGGACGCAATCAGCCCCAGCATTTT; CDR3 protein: CASSHLGSGQGRNQPQHF
J gene: TRBJ1-6; D gene: .; clone size: .; V gene: TRBV6-5; CDR3 DNA: TGTGCCAGCAGTTACTCGTTAGGGGCCGGTTCACCCCTCCACTTT; CDR3 protein: CASSYSLGAGSPLHF
J gene: TRBJ2-1; D gene: TRBD2; clone size: few; V gene: TRBV15; CDR3 DNA: TGTGCCACCAGCAGAGATCTTCCTAGCGGGGAGAATGAGCAGTTCTTC; CDR3 protein: CATSRDLPSGENEQFF
J gene: TRBJ2-1; D gene: .; clone size: few; V gene: TRBV3-1/TRBV3-2; CDR3 DNA: TGTGCCAGCAGTGGGGGCAGCTCCTACAATGAGCAGTTCTTC; CDR3 protein: CASSGGSSYNEQFF
J gene: TRBJ1-1; D gene: .; clone size: .; V gene: TRBV19; CDR3 DNA: TGTGCCAGTAGTGGGGAGACAGGGAACACTGAAGCTTTCTTT; CDR3 protein: CASSGETGNTEAFF
J gene: TRBJ2-1; D gene: .; clone size: .; V gene: TRBV7-9; CDR3 DNA: TGTGCCAGCAGCCGTATCGGTGAAACCTACAATGAGCAGTTCTTC; CDR3 protein: CASSRIGETYNEQFF
J gene: TRBJ2-5; D gene: TRBD2; clone size: .; V gene: TRBV11-3; CDR3 DNA: TGTGCCAGCAGCCCCAGGGAGGGGCAATTAGAGGAGACCCAGTACTTC; CDR3 protein: CASSPREGQLEETQYF
J gene: TRBJ2-3; D gene: .; clone size: .; V gene: TRBV7-3; CDR3 DNA: TGTGCCAGCAGCTTAGGGTCAGGGCGGACAGATACGCAGTATTTT; CDR3 protein: CASSLGSGRTDTQYF
J gene: TRBJ2-7; D gene: TRBD2; clone size: .; V gene: TRBV28; CDR3 DNA: TGTGCCAGCAGTTTTCGAGTCACCGGGGGGGCCTACGAGCAGTACTTC; CDR3 protein: CASSFRVTGGAYEQYF
J gene: TRBJ2-5; D gene: TRBD2; clone size: .; V gene: TRBV4-2; CDR3 DNA: TGTGCCAGCAGCCCCTATAGCGGGAGGGAAGAGACCCAGTACTTC; CDR3 protein: CASSPYSGREETQYF
J gene: TRBJ1-2; D gene: .; clone size: once; V gene: TRBV19; CDR3 DNA: TGTGCCAGTAGTCCGCGAGCTAACTATGGCTACACCTTC; CDR3 protein: CASSPRANYGYTF
J gene: TRBJ2-7; D gene: .; clone size: .; V gene: TRBV7-9; CDR3 DNA: TGTGCCAGCAGCTTAGACCACTACGAGCGGGACTTC; CDR3 protein: CASSLDHYERDF
J gene: TRBJ2-1; D gene: .; clone size: .; V gene: TRBV19; CDR3 DNA: TGTGCCAGTAGCATTCCCCACAGGAAGGGTAATGTGTTCTTC; CDR3 protein: CASSIPHRKGNVFF
J gene: TRBJ2-1; D gene: TRBD1; clone size: .; V gene: TRBV10-3; CDR3 DNA: TGTGCCATCAGTGGGACTAACAGGGGGCTGCGCAATGAGCAGTTCTTC; CDR3 protein: CAISGTNRGLRNEQFF
J gene: TRBJ2-7; D gene: TRBD1; clone size: .; V gene: TRBV30; CDR3 DNA: TGTGCCTGGAGTCAAGGGGACAGGGAGGGCTACGAGCAGTACTTC; CDR3 protein: CAWSQGDREGYEQYF
J gene: TRBJ2-7; D gene: .; clone size: large; V gene: TRBV19; CDR3 DNA: TGTGCCAGTAGTATATTAAGTGGTCAGTTCTACGAGCAGTACTTC; CDR3 protein: CASSILSGQFYEQYF
J gene: TRBJ1-2; D gene: TRBD1; clone size: .; V gene: TRBV6-6; CDR3 DNA: TGTGCCAGCCTAGTTACCCGGGACAGGGGCTACACCTTC; CDR3 protein: CASLVTRDRGYTF
J gene: TRBJ1-2; D gene: .; clone size: .; V gene: TRBV5-4; CDR3 DNA: TGTGCCAGCACCAACCTTTCGGTTCCCTATGGCTACACCTTC; CDR3 protein: CASTNLSVPYGYTF
J gene: TRBJ1-3; D gene: .; clone size: .; V gene: TRBV7-3; CDR3 DNA: TGTGCCAGCTCGATGGCTTTTGGAAACACCATATATTTT; CDR3 protein: CASSMAFGNTIYF
J gene: TRBJ2-1; D gene: .; clone size: .; V gene: TRBV28; CDR3 DNA: TGTGCCAGCACCGCTTCCCGGGTGGCCTACAATGAGCAGTTCTTC; CDR3 protein: CASTASRVAYNEQFF
J gene: TRBJ2-7; D gene: TRBD2; clone size: .; V gene: TRBV12-3/TRBV12-4; CDR3 DNA: TGTGCCAGCAGACTAGCGGGAGGGTTCGAGCAGTACTTC; CDR3 protein: CASRLAGGFEQYF
J gene: TRBJ1-3; D gene: .; clone size: .; V gene: TRBV18; CDR3 DNA: TGTGCCAGCTCACCAGGGCAGGGCCGCTCTGGAAACACCATATATTTT; CDR3 protein: CASSPGQGRSGNTIYF
J gene: TRBJ1-2; D gene: TRBD1; clone size: .; V gene: TRBV28; CDR3 DNA: TGTGCCAGCAGTTTGTACAGGGGCTATGGCTACACCTTC; CDR3 protein: CASSLYRGYGYTF
J gene: TRBJ2-2; D gene: .; clone size: .; V gene: TRBV18; CDR3 DNA: TGTGCCAGCTCACCACCGCAGACTTATAACACCGGGGAGCTGTTTTTT; CDR3 protein: CASSPPQTYNTGELFF
J gene: TRBJ2-1; D gene: TRBD2; clone size: .; V gene: TRBV3-1/TRBV3-2; CDR3 DNA: TGTGCCAGCAGCCCGTTGGGGGGGTCTGGTGAGCAGTTCTTC; CDR3 protein: CASSPLGGSGEQFF
J gene: TRBJ2-5; D gene: .; clone size: .; V gene: TRBV7-9; CDR3 DNA: TGTGCCAGCAGCCCCGTCCGTCCAGGCGGGGAGACCCAGTACTTC; CDR3 protein: CASSPVRPGGETQYF
J gene: TRBJ2-7; D gene: TRBD2; clone size: .; V gene: TRBV6-5; CDR3 DNA: TGTGCCAGCGGTAGCGGGGGGTACGAGCAGTACTTC; CDR3 protein: CASGSGGYEQYF
J gene: TRBJ1-4; D gene: .; clone size: .; V gene: TRBV28; CDR3 DNA: TGTGCCAGCAGGCCTACAGGGACCGTCGGTGAAAAACTGTTTTTT; CDR3 protein: CASRPTGTVGEKLFF
J gene: TRBJ2-5; D gene: TRBD1; clone size: .; V gene: TRBV6-5; CDR3 DNA: TGTGCCAGCAGCCGCGGGACAGGGGCTAGGGAGACCCAGTACTTC; CDR3 protein: CASSRGTGARETQYF
J gene: TRBJ2-1; D gene: .; clone size: .; V gene: TRBV6-1; CDR3 DNA: TGTGCCAGCAGTGAGCAGGCTGAGTTGAGCAGGCAGTTCTTC; CDR3 protein: CASSEQAELSRQFF
J gene: TRBJ2-7; D gene: TRBD1; clone size: once; V gene: TRBV24-1; CDR3 DNA: TGTGCCACCAGTGATTCGACAGGGAACGAGCAGTACTTC; CDR3 protein: CATSDSTGNEQYF